Below are 5 T cell receptor beta chains sequenced from a single sample in a study of cytomegalovirus exposure and HLA in healthy donors. The PCR employed 60 Vbeta primers together with 13 Jbeta primers. Repertoires were generated with immunoSEQ multiplex PCR, while TCRdb's copy carries only in-frame clones and drops some. Of about 150,000 clones in the sample, 88% were seen once. Sequenced: PBMCs. The receptors were gathered from a woman aged 40 to 50 in good health and CMV-seronegative.

The chain has TRBV14 and TRBJ1-1, with D unresolved. Germline CDR1 is SGHDN and CDR2 is FVKESK. This CDR3 region has 13 residues. Trimming took off 4 bases at V and 1 base at J, with 7 bases between the two ends. The CDR3 here is CASSRNRNTEAFF. The CDR3 DNA reads as TGTGCCAGCAGCCGAAATAGGAACACTGAAGCTTTCTTT. Combining the CDR3 with reference TRBV14 and TRBJ1-1 gives the whole variable domain EAGVTQFPSHSVIEKGQTVTLRCDPISGHDNLYWYRRVMGKEIKFLLHFVKESKQDESGMPNNRFLAERTGGTYSTLKVQPAELEDSGVYFCASSRNRNTEAFFGQGTRLTVV.

The CDR3 is CASMGTGNTGELFF. DNA for the CDR3: TGTGCCAGCATGGGGACAGGAAACACCGGGGAGCTGTTTTTT. This rearrangement joins TRBV9 to TRBJ2-2, with 8 nucleotides matching TRBD1. CDR3 size: 14 residues. The germline gives CDR1 SGDLS, CDR2 YYNGEE. V shed 6 bases and J 2 bases; nucleotides not matched to a gene: 3.

The V call is TRBV6-6, the J call TRBJ1-2; 7 bases align to TRBD1. Unmatched junction bases numbered 2, after V lost 6 bases and J lost 1 base. This CDR3 comprises 13 residues. Germline CDR1 MNHNY, CDR2 SVGAGI (reference sequence). The CDR3 coding sequence is TGTGCCAGCAGGGCAGGGGGTAACTATGGCTACACCTTC. Protein product: CASRAGGNYGYTF.

The chain has TRBV6-1 and TRBJ1-1; D is perhaps TRBD1 (5 bases). The CDR3 has 14 amino acids. V dropped 7 bases and J dropped 3 bases, with 15 bases sitting between them. The germline V gene encodes CDR1 MNHNS and CDR2 SASEGT. Here the CDR3 DNA reads TGTGCCAGCACCCGGTTCGGGGGGGACACTGAAGCTTTCTTT. Its translation: CASTRFGGDTEAFF.

The V and J genes are TRBV6-5 and TRBJ2-3; the D gene is possibly TRBD2 (6 bases). The CDR3 contains 13 residues. Germline V gene lookup returns CDR1 MNHEY and CDR2 SVGAGI. V shed 6 bases and J shed 5 bases, with 12 bases lying between them. CDR3 bases: TGTGCCAGCAGGCGGGACTCGCGAGATACGCAGTATTTT. It translates to CASRRDSRDTQYF.